This T cell receptor beta chain was captured in a study of identical twins. Germline V lookup: CDR1 SQVTM, CDR2 ANQGSEA. The CDR3 length is 13 residues. V was trimmed by 2 bases and J by 5 bases, leaving 12 bases between them. MiXCR was run by TCRdb on the 5' RACE reads, yielding one entry per CDR3 protein. This table holds 500,000 to 700,000 distinct CDR3 sequences, 7.1% found once. This sample also appeared in a second study, on yellow fever vaccine responses in identical twins.

The V call is TRBV29-1, the J call TRBJ1-1; D might be TRBD1 (5 bases). The receptor was isolated from a woman aged 18-35 years in good health. Sequencing was performed on PBMCs. CDR3 in DNA: TGCAGCGTTGAAAGGGGAGTAAGGACTGAAGCTTTCTTT. It translates to CSVERGVRTEAFF.